These 8 T cell receptor beta chains were sequenced from one sample in a study of regulatory T cells in long-lasting Graves disease (dated by TCRdb to about 2021). The meaning of the sample's time point label: newly diagnosed GD, antithyroid drugs for less than 3 months. For both TCR sequencing and RNA sequencing, RNA was extracted from PBMCs in TRIzol. Receptors were amplified or captured by multiplex PCR. For sequencing, an Illumina HiSeq 4000 was employed. To build TCR beta libraries, CDR3 regions were amplified by Arm-PCR using iRepertoire HTBI primers. TCRdb cleaned the public reads at Q25 with fastp, built clones with MiXCR and kept in-frame beta chains. Records with the same CDR3 protein are collapsed into one entry carrying the most frequent genes and DNA. This sample comprises about 210,000 distinct CDR3 sequences, approximately 18% of them detected only once. Of the sample, 10% to 15% falls within the top ten clones.

These same data were also listed under a study on T cells in Graves' hyperthyroidism and ophthalmopathy.

The sequences come from peripheral blood mononuclear cells (PBMCs), collected at new diagnosis, from a patient treated with antithyroid drugs. All receptors come from a woman between 25 and 40 years old with Graves disease. Donor details come from another sample of the same person, matched by shared clones.

This clonotype was seen more than once but under ten times. The J gene is TRBJ2-7, the V gene TRBV6-1; 10 nucleotides agree with TRBD2. CDR1 is MNHNS and CDR2 is SASEGT in the germline V gene. The CDR3 totals 17 residues. With V trimmed by 4 bases and J by 0 bases, 9 bases remained unmatched. The CDR3 DNA reads as TGTGCCAGCAGTGGTAGCCTAGCGGGAGTCCCCTCCTACGAGCAGTACTTC. Translation: CASSGSLAGVPSYEQYF.

This chain uses TRBV19 with TRBJ2-5, with D perhaps being TRBD1 or TRBD2 (5 bases each). The V end was cut by 1 base, the J end by 5 bases, with 14 bases between. CDR1 and CDR2 from the germline V gene are LNHDA and SQIVND (reference sequence). This CDR3 contains 15 residues. The CDR3 protein is CASSIAFDWGETQYF. In DNA, the CDR3 is TGTGCCAGTAGTATAGCCTTCGACTGGGGGGAGACCCAGTACTTC.

The J gene is TRBJ1-5, the V gene TRBV7-2; weak D call: TRBD1 (5 bases). V was clipped by 5 bases and J by 3 bases, with 11 bases between them. CDR3 length: 14 residues. Looked up from germline, CDR1 is SGHTA and CDR2 is FQGNSA. Written as DNA, the CDR3 is TGTGCCAGCAGCCCCGGGGGTCTCAATCAGCCCCAGCATTTT. Encoded protein: CASSPGGLNQPQHF.

This clonotype was seen more than once but under ten times. V and J are TRBV29-1 and TRBJ2-1; D gene unclear. Germline V CDR1 and CDR2: SQVTM, ANQGSEA. Between the trimmed V and J ends, which lost 3 bases and 9 bases, there was a span of 6 bases. CDR3 length: 10 amino acids. CDR3: CSVDASEQFF. The CDR3 nucleotides are TGCAGCGTTGATGCAAGTGAGCAGTTCTTC.

This clonotype was seen many times. The chain recombines TRBV2 with TRBJ1-1; D not certain. The CDR3 extends over 12 amino acids. Germline lookup yields CDR1 SNHLY and CDR2 FYNNEI. Deletions cut 4 bases from V and 5 bases from J, with 8 bases between. The CDR3 DNA sequence: TGTGCCAGCAGTGTTCGGGGAACTGAAGCTTTCTTT. It yields the protein CASSVRGTEAFF.

The table lists this clonotype with a few counts. The junction departs from the called germline gene at one end, perhaps through a read error. The chain recombines TRBV27 with TRBJ2-4; 9 nucleotides agree with TRBD1. The V gene's germline CDR1 is MNHEY and CDR2 SMNVEV (reference sequence). The CDR3 loop spans 18 amino acids. CDR3 in DNA: TGTGCCGGCAGTCCTTCCGGGACAGGGAGATTAGCCAAAACCATTCAGTACTTC. It specifies CAGSPSGTGRLAKTIQYF.

This clonotype was counted only a few times. This rearrangement joins TRBV18 to TRBJ2-1, with 11 positions matching TRBD2. The CDR3 has 17 residues. V lost 0 bases, J lost 3 bases, and 4 bases stayed unmatched. Germline CDR1 and CDR2: KGHSH and LQKENI. Here the CDR3 reads CASSPPLAGGFYNEQFF. CDR3 bases: TGTGCCAGCTCACCACCCCTAGCGGGAGGCTTCTACAATGAGCAGTTCTTC.

The chain recombines TRBV5-1 with TRBJ2-7; D is possibly TRBD1 (7 bases). Germline V gene data show CDR1 as SGHRS and CDR2 as YFSETQ. CDR3 length: 13 residues. V gave up 7 bases and J gave up 6 bases, with 17 bases separating them. CDR3 sequence (DNA): TGCGCCAGCTCCGTTGGACAGGAGGGCGAGCAGTACTTC. This translates into CASSVGQEGEQYF.